This T cell receptor (beta chain) was recorded in a study of blood T cell repertoires in COVID-19. Overall study: Acute and convalescent COVID-19 samples came from the United States, Italy and Spain. In each case, the material was cDNA or gDNA derived from T cells, B-cell-depleted T cells, or PBMCs.

In the authors' workflow: From reference gene primer amplification, estimates of nucleated cell counts were derived. The method was immunoSEQ multiplex PCR; TCRdb's version includes in-frame clones alone and lacks a portion of them. V and J calls and clone size are as listed in that table; D and trimming were resolved from the DNA. The sample holds tens of thousands of clones, 80% to 90% seen once. Germline assignment: CDR1 SEHNR and CDR2 FQNEAQ (reference sequence). V lost 3 bases and J 3 bases, leaving 6 bases between the germline ends. This CDR3 has 13 residues. The chain is built from TRBV7-9 and TRBJ1-5; D call uncertain. The TCR sequence derives from a human donor in a cohort sampled during active COVID-19. Sequencing was performed on peripheral blood. CDR3 bases: TGTGCCAGCAGCTTGGCTGCCAATCAGCCCCAGCATTTT. Residues: CASSLAANQPQHF. The variable domain in full, with the rest retrieved from reference TRBV7-9 and TRBJ1-5, is DTGVSQNPRHKITKRGQNVTFRCDPISEHNRLYWYRQTLGQGPEFLTYFQNEAQLEKSRLLSDRFSAERPKGSFSTLEIQRTEQGDSAMYLCASSLAANQPQHFGDGTRLSIL.